A selection of T cell receptor beta chains follows, all from one sample in a study of control samples from healthy donors and cancer patients. TCRdb's copy holds only in-frame clones and misses some; the assay was immunoSEQ multiplex PCR. The table lists about 96,000 clones, 93% of them singletons. The sequenced sample was blood. Every receptor here comes from a man between 18 and 35 years old in good health. CDR3s leave out the opening cysteine and the closing phenylalanine or tryptophan.

TRBV27	ASSLTVGDTYEQY
TRBV2	ASSYTDEVYNEQY
TRBV5-1	ASSRDIPRPLH
TRBV2	ASEGSPFYNEQF
TRBV24-1	ATRVWWWTENSPLH
TRBV5-1	ASSLVGAMQETQY
TRBV30	AWSGRTSTDTQY
TRBV19	ASSTPGGSTEAF
TRBV9	TSSVDGLASLGAF
TRBV10-2	ASLPGPGGEETQY
TRBV27	ASMGAGGYNSPLH
TRBV14	ASSPLGTEAF
TRBV6-6	ASRHDNSPLH
TRBV11-3	ASSLAGIGNEQF
TRBV11-2	ASSTYLAGQETQY
TRBV7-2	ASSSRGVTEAF
TRBV7-2	ASSLLSLAGGLETQY
TRBV25-1	ASSTGARGYT
TRBV10-3	AISEEGYSPLH
TRBV21-1	ASSNGTSGNRAGELF
TRBV5-1	ASSLRTGSYEQY
TRBV25-1	ASSDRGGNSNQPQH
TRBV11-2	ASSVFFGLNTEAF
TRBV5-1	ASSLVGRGTPLH
TRBV6-5	ASSYTGTGPYEQY
TRBV4-2	ASSPTTSGGSYEQY
TRBV7-8	ASSLKGTSYEQY
TRBV3-1/TRBV3-2	ASSFRQGTEAF
TRBV6-5	ASTVTLAGSYEQY
TRBV4-1	ASSQDRQLY
TRBV6-5	ASSYSKRATNYGYT
TRBV28	ASRAVVSYEQY
TRBV28	ASSFRLAGELF
TRBV2	ASRWTAGQYDEQY
TRBV7-6	ASSFGRTKFTDTQY
TRBV30	AWSDQPNTEAF
TRBV27	ASSPLAGSTDTQY
TRBV27	ASSLLGQPNEKLF
TRBV2	ASIQDFYGYT
TRBV11-1	ASSSGQYNNEQF
TRBV6-1	ASSEGPERDTQY
TRBV4-2	ASSQVVSLSGVSYNEQF
TRBV5-6	ASSSRIGGLGGYT
TRBV30	AWSLAVNTGELF
TRBV7-2	ASSLKVSYEQY
TRBV11-2	ASSSSLDNEQF
TRBV6-2/TRBV6-3	ASSHDGWYQPQH
TRBV7-9	ASSLGQGIYT
TRBV4-1	ASSQVRDPTLEELF
TRBV15	ATSSRGGGTEAF
TRBV27	ASLPTSGGTYEQY
TRBV5-5	ASSLVGGRTDTQY
TRBV3-1/TRBV3-2	ASSPGTATFNYGYT
TRBV11-2	ASSPGVRIYGYT
TRBV10-3	AISEPDRKNIQY
TRBV7-9	ASSPWTGDTEAF
TRBV11-2	ASSLGSGNGPQH